The clone carrying this T cell receptor (beta chain) was seen at least ten times. Its antigen is as yet unknown. These data are taken from a study of T cells in Graves' hyperthyroidism and ophthalmopathy. Study results and limitations: Ophthalmopathy stood apart from stable hyperthyroidism in a 13 V-J model.

Amplification yielded TCR beta CDR3 regions, with RNA transcripts as the source. The TCR CDR3 was amplified in a first-round RT-PCR using the HTBI primer set. Each CDR3 protein gets one entry after TCRdb re-called the multiplex PCR reads with MiXCR. The data hold about 380,000 distinct CDR3 sequences, with around 14% observed a single time. The authors deemed Graves' hyperthyroidism stable absent ophthalmopathy progression within 18 months. Exclusion of a patient resulted from uncontrolled infection, other autoimmune disease, pregnancy or lactation. The CDR3 sequence is 14 residues long. V lost 3 bases, J lost 10 bases, and 8 bases stayed unmatched. Germline V gives CDR1 SGHRS, CDR2 YFSETQ.

This sequence was found in a woman between 55 and 75 years old with Graves' hyperthyroidism. V gene TRBV5-1 combines with J gene TRBJ2-1; 9 nucleotides line up with TRBD1. The material sequenced was blood. The CDR3 sequence: CASSSATGGDEQFF. CDR3 DNA: TGCGCCAGCAGCTCCGCCACAGGGGGCGACGAGCAGTTCTTC. The entire variable domain, with the rest obtained from reference TRBV5-1 and TRBJ2-1, is as follows: KAGVTQTPRYLIKTRGQQVTLSCSPISGHRSVSWYQQTPGQGLQFLFEYFSETQRNKGNFPGRFSGRQFSNSRSEMNVSTLELGDSALYLCASSSATGGDEQFFGPGTRLTVL.